Listed here is a single T cell receptor beta chain. In germline, CDR1 is ENHRY, CDR2 SYGVKD. The CDR3 totals 14 residues. V was clipped by 6 bases and J by 7 bases; unmatched bases: 9. This specimen belongs to a study of T cell clonotyping in hematopoietic cell transplantation. The protocol was immunoSEQ multiplex PCR, while the TCRdb copy is restricted to in-frame clones and leaves out a portion. The data show thousands of clones, over 75% seen once. The material sequenced was PBMCs, taken 180 days after allogeneic stem cell transplant. The chain uses TRBV10-3 and TRBJ1-3; 7 positions match TRBD1. The origin of this receptor is a male patient between 40 and 49 years old who had an allogeneic stem cell transplant from a related donor, so the T cells may come from the graft donor. Some clones in this sample may be carry-over from other donors' samples. CDR3 DNA: TGTGCCATCAGAGGGACAGACCTCTACAACACCATATATTTT. It specifies CAIRGTDLYNTIYF.